This TCR beta chain was recorded in a study of OX40 agonist ivuxolimab in advanced cancers. Clones were read by immunoSEQ multiplex PCR, and TCRdb kept only the in-frame ones, dropping some. The repertoire holds about 20,000 clones, with roughly 72% as singletons. The J segment lost 8 bases and the V segment lost 3 bases, leaving 4 bases of the junction unmatched. The germline V gene has CDR1 SGDLS and CDR2 YYNGEE. CDR3 length: 12 residues. The clonotype comes from an adult with an advanced solid tumor such as melanoma, head and neck, liver or kidney cancer. The V and J genes are TRBV9 and TRBJ1-2; 7 positions match TRBD1. This material consisted of CD4+ or CD8+ T cells sorted from blood, taken in a trial of the OX40 agonist ivuxolimab. In DNA form, the CDR3 reads TGTGCCAGCAGCGCGACAGGGAAGGGCTACACCTTC. Translation: CASSATGKGYTF.